This entry describes one T cell receptor (beta chain). The antigen is undetermined. The entry originates in a study of cytomegalovirus exposure and HLA in healthy donors. Germline values: CDR1 MNHNS, CDR2 SASEGT. Trimming pared 0 bases from V and 0 bases from J, leaving 12 bases between. CDR3 length: 17 amino acids. Whole-study findings and limits: The productive fraction for most TCR beta V segments was about 87% or about 30% in an earlier analysis. HLA allele associations emerged for roughly 17,000 TCR beta sequences in a later analysis, at 0.05 false discovery rate.

Use of 60 Vbeta and 13 Jbeta primers characterized the PCR. The method was immunoSEQ multiplex PCR; TCRdb's version includes in-frame clones alone and lacks a portion of them. The sample has 95,000 to 150,000 clones; more than 80% are singletons. The clonotype originates from a young man in good health and CMV-seropositive. Material for sequencing was PBMCs. The chain links TRBV6-1 to TRBJ1-5, with D maybe TRBD1 (5 bases). CDR3 protein: CASSEALQGYSNQPQHF. The CDR3 DNA reads TGTGCCAGCAGTGAAGCTTTGCAGGGATATAGCAATCAGCCCCAGCATTTT.